This T cell receptor beta chain derives from a study of prognosis after radiotherapy for stage I lung cancer. The study, taken as a whole, reports: Tumor-specific status of the expanded TCR clones was not determined in the analysis. Patients who went on to get distant metastases had lower Shannon entropy after stereotactic body radiation therapy.

CT and PET/CT showed node-negative disease in all patients, who had no prior chemotherapy, radiotherapy or other malignancies. Genomic DNA served as the source from which two-round multiplex PCR generated TCR beta CDR3 amplicons. The first PCR round targeted every TRBV and TRBJ gene with specific primers. One entry per CDR3 protein results from TCRdb running MiXCR on the multiplex PCR reads. The sample has some 60,000 distinct CDR3 sequences; more than 25% are singletons. Comment on this clonotype: The antigen remains unidentified. A read error is the likely source, as a far larger clone sits one nucleotide away.

Germline lookup yields CDR1 MRHNA and CDR2 SNTAGT. This CDR3 region has 15 residues. This chain joins TRBV6-4 and TRBJ1-6; no clear D gene. This TCR derives from a donor of 50 years or more with non-small cell lung cancer. The material sequenced was PBMCs, taken before or after stereotactic body radiation therapy (not recorded which). The chain's CDR3 is CARSEGPRYNSPLHF. CDR3 DNA: TGTGCCAGAAGTGAAGGCCCGAGGTATAATTCACCCCTCCACTTT.